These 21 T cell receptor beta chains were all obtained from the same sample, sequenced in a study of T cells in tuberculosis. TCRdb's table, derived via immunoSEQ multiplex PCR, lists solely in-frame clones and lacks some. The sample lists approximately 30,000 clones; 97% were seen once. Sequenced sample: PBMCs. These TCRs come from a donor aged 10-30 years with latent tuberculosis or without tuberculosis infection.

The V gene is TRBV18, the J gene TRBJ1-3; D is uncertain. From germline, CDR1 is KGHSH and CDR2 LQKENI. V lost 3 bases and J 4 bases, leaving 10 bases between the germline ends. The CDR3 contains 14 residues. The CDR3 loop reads CASSPERLGNTIYF. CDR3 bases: TGTGCCAGCTCACCGGAGAGGCTCGGAAACACCATATATTTT.

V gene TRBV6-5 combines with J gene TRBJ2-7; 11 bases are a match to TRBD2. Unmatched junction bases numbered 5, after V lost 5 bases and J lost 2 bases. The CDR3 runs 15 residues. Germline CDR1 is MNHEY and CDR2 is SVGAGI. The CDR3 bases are TGTGCCAGCAGTACTAGCGGGAGTACGGCCTACGAGCAGTACTTC. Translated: CASSTSGSTAYEQYF.

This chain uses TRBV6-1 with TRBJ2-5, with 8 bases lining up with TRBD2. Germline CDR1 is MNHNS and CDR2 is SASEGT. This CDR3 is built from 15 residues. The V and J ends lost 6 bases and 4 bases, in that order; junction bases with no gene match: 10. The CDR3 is CASRRTSLSRETQYF. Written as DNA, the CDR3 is TGTGCCAGCAGACGGACTAGCCTCTCCCGAGAGACCCAGTACTTC.

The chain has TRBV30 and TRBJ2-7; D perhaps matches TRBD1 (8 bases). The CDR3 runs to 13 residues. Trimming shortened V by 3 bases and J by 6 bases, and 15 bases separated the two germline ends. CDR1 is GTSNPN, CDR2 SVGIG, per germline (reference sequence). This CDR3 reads CAWRTGGTIEQYF. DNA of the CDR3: TGTGCCTGGAGAACAGGGGGGACTATCGAGCAGTACTTC.

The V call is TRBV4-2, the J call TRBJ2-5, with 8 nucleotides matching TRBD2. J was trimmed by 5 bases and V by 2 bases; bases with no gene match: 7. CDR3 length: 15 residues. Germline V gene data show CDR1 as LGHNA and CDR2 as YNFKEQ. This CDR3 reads CASSQPGLEIETQYF. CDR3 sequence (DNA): TGTGCCAGCAGCCAACCGGGACTAGAAATCGAGACCCAGTACTTC.

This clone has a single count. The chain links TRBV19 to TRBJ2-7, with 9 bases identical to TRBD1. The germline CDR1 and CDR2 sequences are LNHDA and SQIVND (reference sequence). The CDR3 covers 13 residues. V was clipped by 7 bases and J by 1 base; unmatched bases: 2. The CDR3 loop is CASIGQGSYEQYF. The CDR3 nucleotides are TGTGCCAGTATAGGACAGGGGTCCTACGAGCAGTACTTC. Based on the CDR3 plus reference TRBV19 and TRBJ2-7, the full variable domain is DGGITQSPKYLFRKEGQNVTLSCEQNLNHDAMYWYRQDPGQGLRLIYYSQIVNDFQKGDIAEGYSVSREKKESFPLTVTSAQKNPTAFYLCASIGQGSYEQYFGPGTRLTVT.

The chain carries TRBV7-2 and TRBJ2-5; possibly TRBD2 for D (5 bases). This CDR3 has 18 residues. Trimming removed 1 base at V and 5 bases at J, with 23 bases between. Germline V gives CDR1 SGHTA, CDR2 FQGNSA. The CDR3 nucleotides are TGTGCCAGCAGCTTAGATTTGGGAAGAGCTAGCCTAGGGGAGACCCAGTACTTC. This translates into CASSLDLGRASLGETQYF. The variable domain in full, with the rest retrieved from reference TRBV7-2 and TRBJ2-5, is GAGVSQSPSNKVTEKGKDVELRCDPISGHTALYWYRQSLGQGLEFLIYFQGNSAPDKSGLPSDRFSAERTGGSVSTLTIQRTQQEDSAVYLCASSLDLGRASLGETQYFGPGTRLLVL.

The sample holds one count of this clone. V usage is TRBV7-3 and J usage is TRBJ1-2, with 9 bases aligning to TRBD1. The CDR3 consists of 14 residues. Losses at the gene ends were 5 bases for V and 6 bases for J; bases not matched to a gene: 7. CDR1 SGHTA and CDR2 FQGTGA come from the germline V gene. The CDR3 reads CASSPEDRGDGYTF. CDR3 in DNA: TGTGCCAGCAGCCCGGAAGACAGGGGGGATGGCTACACCTTC.

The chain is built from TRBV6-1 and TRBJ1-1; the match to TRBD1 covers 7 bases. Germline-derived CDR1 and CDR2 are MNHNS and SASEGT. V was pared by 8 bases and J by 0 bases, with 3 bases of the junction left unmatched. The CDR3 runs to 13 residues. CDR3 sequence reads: CASGGTVNTEAFF. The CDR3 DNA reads TGTGCCAGCGGGGGGACAGTGAACACTGAAGCTTTCTTT.

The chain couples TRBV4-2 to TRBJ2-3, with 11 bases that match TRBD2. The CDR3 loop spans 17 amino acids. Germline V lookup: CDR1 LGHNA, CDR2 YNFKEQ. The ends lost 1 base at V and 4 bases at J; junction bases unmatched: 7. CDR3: CASSQGGLAGGADTQYF. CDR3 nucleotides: TGTGCCAGCAGCCAAGGGGGGCTAGCGGGAGGTGCAGATACGCAGTATTTT.

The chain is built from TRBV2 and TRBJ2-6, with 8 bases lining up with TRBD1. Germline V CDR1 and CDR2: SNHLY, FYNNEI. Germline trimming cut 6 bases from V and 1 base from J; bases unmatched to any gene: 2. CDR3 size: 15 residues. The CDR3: CASSRTGSGANVLTF. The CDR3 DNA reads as TGTGCCAGCAGCAGGACAGGGTCTGGGGCCAACGTCCTGACTTTC.

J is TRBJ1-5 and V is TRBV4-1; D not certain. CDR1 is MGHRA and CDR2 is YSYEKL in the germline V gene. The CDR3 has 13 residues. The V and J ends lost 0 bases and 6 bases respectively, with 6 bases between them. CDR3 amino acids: CASSQDSSQPQHF. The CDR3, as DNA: TGCGCCAGCAGCCAAGATTCCAGTCAGCCCCAGCATTTT.

CDR3 protein: CASSSRTLSGRVTEAFF. The CDR3 DNA sequence: TGTGCCAGCAGTTCCCGCACGCTTTCCGGGAGGGTCACTGAAGCTTTCTTT. The chain joins TRBV27 to TRBJ1-1, with D hard to call. This CDR3 has 17 residues. Germline V gene data show CDR1 as MNHEY and CDR2 as SMNVEV (reference sequence). Trimming removed 4 bases at V and 4 bases at J, with 22 bases between.

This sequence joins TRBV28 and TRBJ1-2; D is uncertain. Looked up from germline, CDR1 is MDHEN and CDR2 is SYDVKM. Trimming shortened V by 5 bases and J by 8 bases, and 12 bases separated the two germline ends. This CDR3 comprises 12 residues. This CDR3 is CASSLASRGYTF. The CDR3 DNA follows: TGTGCCAGCAGTCTAGCCAGCAGGGGCTACACCTTC.

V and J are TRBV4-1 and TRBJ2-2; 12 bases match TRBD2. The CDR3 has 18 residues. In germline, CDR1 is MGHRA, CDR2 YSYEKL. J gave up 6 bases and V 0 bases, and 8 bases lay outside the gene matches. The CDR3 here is CASSQDGLAGISAGELFF. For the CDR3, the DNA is TGCGCCAGCAGCCAAGACGGACTAGCGGGGATAAGCGCCGGGGAGCTGTTTTTT.

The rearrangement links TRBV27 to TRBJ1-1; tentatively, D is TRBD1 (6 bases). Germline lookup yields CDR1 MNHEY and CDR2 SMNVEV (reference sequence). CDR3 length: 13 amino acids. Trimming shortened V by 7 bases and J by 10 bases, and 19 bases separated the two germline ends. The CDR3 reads CASTSGQGKGAFF. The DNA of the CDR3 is TGTGCCAGCACCTCCGGCCAGGGGAAGGGAGCTTTCTTT.

CDR3 bases: TGTGCCAGCAGCCCACTAGCGGGAGGGACGGGAGAGACCCAGTACTTC. It translates to CASSPLAGGTGETQYF. This sequence joins TRBV4-2 and TRBJ2-5; the match to TRBD2 covers 13 bases. Trimming cost V 4 bases and J 4 bases; bases outside gene matches: 6. Germline V gene sequence: CDR1 LGHNA, CDR2 YNFKEQ. The CDR3 is 16 residues long.

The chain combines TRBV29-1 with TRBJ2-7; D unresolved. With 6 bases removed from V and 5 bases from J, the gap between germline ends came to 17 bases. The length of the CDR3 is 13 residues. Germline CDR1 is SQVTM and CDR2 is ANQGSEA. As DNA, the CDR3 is TGCAGCGTAGTCGGTAACCAGGTTGACGAGCAGTACTTC. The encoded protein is CSVVGNQVDEQYF.

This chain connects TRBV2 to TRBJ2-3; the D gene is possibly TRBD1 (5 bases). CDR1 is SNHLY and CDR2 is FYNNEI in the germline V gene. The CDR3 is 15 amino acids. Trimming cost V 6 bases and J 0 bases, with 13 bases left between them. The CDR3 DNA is TGTGCCAGCAGCAAGCAGGGTAGGAGCACAGATACGCAGTATTTT. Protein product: CASSKQGRSTDTQYF.

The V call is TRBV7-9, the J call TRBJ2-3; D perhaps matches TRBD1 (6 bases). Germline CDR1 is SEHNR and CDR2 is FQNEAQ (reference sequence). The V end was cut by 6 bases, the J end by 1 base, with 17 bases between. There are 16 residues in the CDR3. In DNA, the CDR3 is TGTGCCAGCAGTTCCTTCTGGGGGCTCGGCACAGATACGCAGTATTTT. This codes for CASSSFWGLGTDTQYF.

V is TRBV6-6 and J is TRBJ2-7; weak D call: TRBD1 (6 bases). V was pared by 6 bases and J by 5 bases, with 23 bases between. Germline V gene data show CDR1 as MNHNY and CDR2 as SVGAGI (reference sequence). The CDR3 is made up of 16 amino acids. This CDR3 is CASRGRLGQGKNEQYF. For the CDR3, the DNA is TGTGCCAGCAGGGGACGGTTAGGGCAGGGGAAAAACGAGCAGTACTTC.